The rows below give T cell receptor beta chains drawn from one sample of a study of T cell responses to AZD1222 COVID-19 vaccine. The method was immunoSEQ multiplex PCR; TCRdb's version includes in-frame clones alone and lacks a portion of them. Of about 88,000 clones listed, under 90% were seen once; the top ten hold 2.4%. The starting material was peripheral blood, obtained on day 0 of AZD1222 vaccination. These receptors were obtained from an adult in good health. Each CDR3 is given with its conserved first and last residue. D genes are given only for firm matches. For some rows the clone size is stated as once, few or many, or as a class when expanded; others skip it.

D gene: -
clone size: -
V gene: TRBV12-3/TRBV12-4
J gene: TRBJ1-6
CDR3 DNA: TGTGCCAGCAGTTTACTCGGGTCACCCCTCCACTTT
CDR3 protein: CASSLLGSPLHF

D gene: -
clone size: -
V gene: TRBV28
J gene: TRBJ1-3
CDR3 DNA: TGTGCCAGCACCCCTCCGGCAAGTTCTTTCTCTGGAAACACCATATATTTT
CDR3 protein: CASTPPASSFSGNTIYF

D gene: TRBD2
clone size: -
V gene: TRBV11-2
J gene: TRBJ2-3
CDR3 DNA: TGTGCCAGCAGCTTCGGGACTAGCGTACGCACAGATACGCAGTATTTT
CDR3 protein: CASSFGTSVRTDTQYF

D gene: -
clone size: -
V gene: TRBV4-3
J gene: TRBJ1-6
CDR3 DNA: TGCGCCAGCAGCCAAGATTATAGGACAGACGGTTCACCCCTCCACTTT
CDR3 protein: CASSQDYRTDGSPLHF

D gene: TRBD2
clone size: -
V gene: TRBV11-2
J gene: TRBJ2-7
CDR3 DNA: TGTGCCAGCAGCGCGCACCCGGGACTAGCGTACGAGCAGTACTTC
CDR3 protein: CASSAHPGLAYEQYF

D gene: -
clone size: -
V gene: TRBV30
J gene: TRBJ1-2
CDR3 DNA: TGTGCCTGGAGTGTTCCCACGGGCCAGAGTTATGGCTACACCTTC
CDR3 protein: CAWSVPTGQSYGYTF

D gene: -
clone size: -
V gene: TRBV3-1/TRBV3-2
J gene: TRBJ2-3
CDR3 DNA: TGTGCCAGCAGCCCACGAGGACTACAAACGCAGTATTTT
CDR3 protein: CASSPRGLQTQYF

D gene: -
clone size: -
V gene: TRBV19
J gene: TRBJ1-5
CDR3 DNA: TGTGCCAGTAGTATAGATCTAGAAAGCTCTCTAGGGGACCATCAGCCCCAGCATTTT
CDR3 protein: CASSIDLESSLGDHQPQHF

D gene: TRBD2
clone size: -
V gene: TRBV27
J gene: TRBJ2-7
CDR3 DNA: TGTGCCAGCAGTCGCAGACTAGCGGGAGGCCGGTCCTACGAGCAGTACTTC
CDR3 protein: CASSRRLAGGRSYEQYF

D gene: -
clone size: -
V gene: TRBV7-2
J gene: TRBJ2-4
CDR3 DNA: TGTGCCAGCAGCTTAGCCGGGGGTACAGACATTCAGTACTTC
CDR3 protein: CASSLAGGTDIQYF

D gene: TRBD2
clone size: -
V gene: TRBV5-1
J gene: TRBJ2-3
CDR3 DNA: TGCGCCAGCAGCTTAGGCGGGAGGGCCCTAGATACGCAGTATTTT
CDR3 protein: CASSLGGRALDTQYF

D gene: -
clone size: -
V gene: TRBV2
J gene: TRBJ1-2
CDR3 DNA: TGTGCCAGCAGCGAAAACATCTATGGCTACACCTTC
CDR3 protein: CASSENIYGYTF

D gene: -
clone size: -
V gene: TRBV12-5
J gene: TRBJ1-6
CDR3 DNA: TGTGCTAGTGCCCTGACAGAACCAAATTCACCCCTCCACTTT
CDR3 protein: CASALTEPNSPLHF

D gene: -
clone size: -
V gene: TRBV4-1
J gene: TRBJ1-2
CDR3 DNA: TGCGCCAGCAGCTCAGGGAGTAACTATGGCTACACCTTC
CDR3 protein: CASSSGSNYGYTF

D gene: -
clone size: -
V gene: TRBV3-1/TRBV3-2
J gene: TRBJ1-3
CDR3 DNA: TGTGCCAGCAGACTTGGGCACTACTCTGGAAACACCATATATTTT
CDR3 protein: CASRLGHYSGNTIYF

D gene: -
clone size: -
V gene: TRBV2
J gene: TRBJ2-5
CDR3 DNA: TGTGCCAGCTGTTGGACTCGGGCCGAGACCCAGTACTTC
CDR3 protein: CASCWTRAETQYF

D gene: -
clone size: -
V gene: TRBV19
J gene: TRBJ1-1
CDR3 DNA: TGTGCCAGTATACGGCGGAACACTGAAGCTTTCTTT
CDR3 protein: CASIRRNTEAFF

D gene: -
clone size: -
V gene: TRBV14
J gene: TRBJ2-1
CDR3 DNA: TGTGCCAGCAGCCGGGGAGGTTACAATGAGCAGTTCTTC
CDR3 protein: CASSRGGYNEQFF

D gene: -
clone size: -
V gene: TRBV5-1
J gene: TRBJ2-1
CDR3 DNA: TGCGCCAGCAGCTCAAGCAGGGTCGCCTCCTACAATGAGCAGTTCTTC
CDR3 protein: CASSSSRVASYNEQFF

D gene: -
clone size: few
V gene: TRBV4-3
J gene: TRBJ1-1
CDR3 DNA: TGCGCCAGCAGCCAAGTTGTGTCCAACACTGAAGCTTTCTTT
CDR3 protein: CASSQVVSNTEAFF

D gene: -
clone size: -
V gene: TRBV18
J gene: TRBJ2-2
CDR3 DNA: TGTGCCAGCTCACCGAATCAGGGTTTGGCCGGGGAGCTGTTTTTT
CDR3 protein: CASSPNQGLAGELFF

D gene: TRBD1
clone size: -
V gene: TRBV6-2/TRBV6-3
J gene: TRBJ2-3
CDR3 DNA: TGTGCCAGCAGTTCTGGGGACAGTAGCACAGATACGCAGTATTTT
CDR3 protein: CASSSGDSSTDTQYF

D gene: TRBD2
clone size: -
V gene: TRBV19
J gene: TRBJ2-7
CDR3 DNA: TGTGCCAGTAGTTCGGGGGGGAAATCGAGCAACGAGCAGTACTTC
CDR3 protein: CASSSGGKSSNEQYF

D gene: TRBD1
clone size: -
V gene: TRBV7-9
J gene: TRBJ1-2
CDR3 DNA: TGTGCCAGCAGCCCCTGGACAGGGATTAACTATGGCTACACCTTC
CDR3 protein: CASSPWTGINYGYTF

D gene: -
clone size: -
V gene: TRBV6-5
J gene: TRBJ2-1
CDR3 DNA: TGTGCCAGCAGTTACTCGGACTCCCCGCCCTACAATGAGCAGTTCTTC
CDR3 protein: CASSYSDSPPYNEQFF

D gene: -
clone size: -
V gene: TRBV9
J gene: TRBJ1-6
CDR3 DNA: TGTGCCAGCAGCGTAGCTGGGGATCTCTCACCCCTCCACTTT
CDR3 protein: CASSVAGDLSPLHF